Sequencing of this T cell receptor beta chain was carried out in a study of graft-versus-host responses after intestinal transplantation. Findings of the study overall: GvH clones were found in recipient marrow; some appeared first in ileum or blood.

Data came from immunoSEQ multiplex PCR; TCRdb stores just in-frame clones and leaves some out. The sample has more than 80,000 clones, around four fifths seen once; the top ten hold roughly 15%. Points on this clone: No antigen is known for it.

The sequences come from unstimulated CD8+ T cells sorted from spleen or lymph node cells, collected before intestinal transplant. The receptor was derived from a human donor who received an intestinal transplant.

Here the CDR3 reads CASSLDRSYYEQYF. CDR3 nucleotide sequence: TGCGCCAGCAGCTTAGACAGGTCCTACTACGAGCAGTACTTC. The rearrangement uses TRBV5-1 and TRBJ2-7; D perhaps matches TRBD1 (6 bases). Germline assignment: CDR1 SGHRS and CDR2 YFSETQ. Trimming took off 2 bases at V and 3 bases at J, with 12 bases between the two ends. The length of the CDR3 is 14 residues.